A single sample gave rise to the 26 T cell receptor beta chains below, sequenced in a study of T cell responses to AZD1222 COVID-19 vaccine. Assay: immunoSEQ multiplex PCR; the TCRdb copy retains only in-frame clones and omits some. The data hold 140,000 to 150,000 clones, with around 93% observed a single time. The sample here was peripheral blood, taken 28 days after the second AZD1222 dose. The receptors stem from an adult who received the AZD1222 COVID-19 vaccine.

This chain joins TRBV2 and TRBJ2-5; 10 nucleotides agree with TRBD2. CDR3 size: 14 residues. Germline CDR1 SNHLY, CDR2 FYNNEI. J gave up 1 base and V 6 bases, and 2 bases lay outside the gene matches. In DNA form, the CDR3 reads TGTGCCAGCAGACGGACTAGCGGCCAAGAGACCCAGTACTTC. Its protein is CASRRTSGQETQYF.

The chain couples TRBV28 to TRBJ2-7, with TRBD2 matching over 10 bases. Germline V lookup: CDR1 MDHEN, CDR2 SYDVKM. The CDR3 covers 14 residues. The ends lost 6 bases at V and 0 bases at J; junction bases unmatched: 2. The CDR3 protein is CASRSSGSSYEQYF. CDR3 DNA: TGTGCCAGCAGGTCTAGCGGGAGCTCCTACGAGCAGTACTTC.

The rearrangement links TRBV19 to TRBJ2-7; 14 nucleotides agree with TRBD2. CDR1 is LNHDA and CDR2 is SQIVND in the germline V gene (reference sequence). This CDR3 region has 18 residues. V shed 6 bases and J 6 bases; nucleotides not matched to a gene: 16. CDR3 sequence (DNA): TGTGCCAGTAGCCGATACGGGACTAGCGGGAGTTTTTTCCTCGAGCAGTACTTC. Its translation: CASSRYGTSGSFFLEQYF. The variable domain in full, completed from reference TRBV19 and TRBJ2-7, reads DGGITQSPKYLFRKEGQNVTLSCEQNLNHDAMYWYRQDPGQGLRLIYYSQIVNDFQKGDIAEGYSVSREKKESFPLTVTSAQKNPTAFYLCASSRYGTSGSFFLEQYFGPGTRLTVT.

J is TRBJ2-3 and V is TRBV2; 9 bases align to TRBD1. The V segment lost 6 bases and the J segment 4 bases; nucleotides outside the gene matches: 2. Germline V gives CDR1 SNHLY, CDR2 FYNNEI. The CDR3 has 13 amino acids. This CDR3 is CASRGQGPDTQYF. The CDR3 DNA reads TGTGCCAGCAGGGGACAGGGACCAGATACGCAGTATTTT.

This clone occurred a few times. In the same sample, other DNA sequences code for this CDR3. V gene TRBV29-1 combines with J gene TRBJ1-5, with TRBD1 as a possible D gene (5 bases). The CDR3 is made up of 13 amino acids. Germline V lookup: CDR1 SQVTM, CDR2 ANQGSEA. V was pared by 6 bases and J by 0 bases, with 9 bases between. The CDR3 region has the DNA TGCAGCGTGATGACAGATAGCAATCAGCCCCAGCATTTT. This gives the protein CSVMTDSNQPQHF.

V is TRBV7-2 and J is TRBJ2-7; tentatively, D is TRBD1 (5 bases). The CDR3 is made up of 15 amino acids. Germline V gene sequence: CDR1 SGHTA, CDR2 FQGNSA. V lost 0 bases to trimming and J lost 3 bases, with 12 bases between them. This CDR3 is CASSLAQGRSYEQYF. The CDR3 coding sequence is TGTGCCAGCAGCTTAGCGCAGGGCAGAAGCTACGAGCAGTACTTC. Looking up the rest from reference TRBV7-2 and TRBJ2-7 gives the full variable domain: GAGVSQSPSNKVTEKGKDVELRCDPISGHTALYWYRQSLGQGLEFLIYFQGNSAPDKSGLPSDRFSAERTGGSVSTLTIQRTQQEDSAVYLCASSLAQGRSYEQYFGPGTRLTVT.

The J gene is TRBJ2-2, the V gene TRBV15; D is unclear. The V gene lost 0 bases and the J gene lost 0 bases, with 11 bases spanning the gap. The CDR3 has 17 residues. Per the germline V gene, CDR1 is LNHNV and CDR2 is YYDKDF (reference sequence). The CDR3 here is CATSRDGGVANTGELFF. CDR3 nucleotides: TGTGCCACCAGCAGAGATGGTGGGGTCGCGAACACCGGGGAGCTGTTTTTT.

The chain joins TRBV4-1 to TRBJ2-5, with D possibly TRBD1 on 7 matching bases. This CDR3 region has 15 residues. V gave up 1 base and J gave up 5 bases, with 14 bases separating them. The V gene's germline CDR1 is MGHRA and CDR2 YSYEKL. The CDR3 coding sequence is TGCGCCAGCAGCCAAGGGAGGGGGCTAATGGAGACCCAGTACTTC. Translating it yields CASSQGRGLMETQYF.

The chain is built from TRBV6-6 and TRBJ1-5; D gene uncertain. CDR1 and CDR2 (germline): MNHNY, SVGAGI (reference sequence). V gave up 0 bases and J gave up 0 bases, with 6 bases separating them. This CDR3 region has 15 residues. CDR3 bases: TGTGCCAGCAGTTACTCATCGATTAGCAATCAGCCCCAGCATTTT. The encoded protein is CASSYSSISNQPQHF.

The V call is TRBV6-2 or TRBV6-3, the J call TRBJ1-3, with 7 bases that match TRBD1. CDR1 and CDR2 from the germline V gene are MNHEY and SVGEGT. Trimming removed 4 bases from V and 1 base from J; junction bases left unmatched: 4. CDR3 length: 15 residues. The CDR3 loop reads CASSSGQASGNTIYF. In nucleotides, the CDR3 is TGTGCCAGCAGTTCAGGACAGGCTTCTGGAAACACCATATATTTT.

In nucleotides, the CDR3 is TGTGCCAGCGCGCCGGGGAAGGCCTACGAGCAGTACTTC. It specifies CASAPGKAYEQYF. V is TRBV7-2 and J is TRBJ2-7, with D perhaps TRBD2 (5 bases). The CDR3 is made up of 13 amino acids. V was pared by 8 bases and J by 2 bases, with 13 bases between. Germline CDR1 is SGHTA and CDR2 is FQGNSA.

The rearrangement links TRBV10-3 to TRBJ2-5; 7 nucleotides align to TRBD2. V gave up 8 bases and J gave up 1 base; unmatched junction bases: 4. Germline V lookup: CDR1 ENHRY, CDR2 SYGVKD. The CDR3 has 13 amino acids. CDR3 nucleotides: TGTGCCATCGGGCCTAGCGGCCAAGAGACCCAGTACTTC. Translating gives CAIGPSGQETQYF.

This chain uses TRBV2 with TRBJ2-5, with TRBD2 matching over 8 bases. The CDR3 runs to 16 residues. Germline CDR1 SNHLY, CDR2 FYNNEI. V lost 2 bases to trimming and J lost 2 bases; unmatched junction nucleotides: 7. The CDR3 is CASSEMGAGVQETQYF. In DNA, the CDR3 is TGTGCCAGCAGTGAAATGGGAGCGGGAGTGCAAGAGACCCAGTACTTC.

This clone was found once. The CDR3 reads CASIGQGWAEAFF. The DNA of the CDR3 is TGTGCCAGCATAGGACAGGGATGGGCTGAAGCTTTCTTT. The V gene is TRBV28, the J gene TRBJ1-1; TRBD1 agrees at 8 bases. Losses at the gene ends were 7 bases for V and 6 bases for J; bases not matched to a gene: 7. Germline lookup yields CDR1 MDHEN and CDR2 SYDVKM. The CDR3 has 13 residues.

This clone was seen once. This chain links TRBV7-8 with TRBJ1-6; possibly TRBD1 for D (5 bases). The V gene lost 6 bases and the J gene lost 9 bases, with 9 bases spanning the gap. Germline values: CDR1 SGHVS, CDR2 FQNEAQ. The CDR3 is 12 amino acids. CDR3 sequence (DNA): TGTGCCAGCAGAACAGGATCTTCACCCCTCCACTTT. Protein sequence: CASRTGSSPLHF.

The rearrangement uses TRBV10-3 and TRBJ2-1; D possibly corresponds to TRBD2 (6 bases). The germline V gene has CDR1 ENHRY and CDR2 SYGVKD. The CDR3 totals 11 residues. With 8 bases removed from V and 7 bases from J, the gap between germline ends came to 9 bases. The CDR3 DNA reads TGTGCCATCCAGGAGGGGAATGAGCAGTTCTTC. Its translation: CAIQEGNEQFF.

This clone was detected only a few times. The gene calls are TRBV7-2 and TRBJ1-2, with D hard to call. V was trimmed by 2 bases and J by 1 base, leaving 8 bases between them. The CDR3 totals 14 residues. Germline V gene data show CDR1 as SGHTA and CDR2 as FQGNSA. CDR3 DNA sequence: TGTGCCAGCAGCTTACTCGGAATTAACTATGGCTACACCTTC. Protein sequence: CASSLLGINYGYTF.

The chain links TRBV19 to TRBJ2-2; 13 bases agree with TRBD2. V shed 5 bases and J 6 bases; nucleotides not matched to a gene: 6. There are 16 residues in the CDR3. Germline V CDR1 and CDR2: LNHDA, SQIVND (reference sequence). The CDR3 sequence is CASSGGLAGDPGELFF. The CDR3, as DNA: TGTGCCAGTAGTGGCGGACTAGCGGGAGATCCCGGGGAGCTGTTTTTT. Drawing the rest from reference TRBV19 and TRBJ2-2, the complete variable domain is DGGITQSPKYLFRKEGQNVTLSCEQNLNHDAMYWYRQDPGQGLRLIYYSQIVNDFQKGDIAEGYSVSREKKESFPLTVTSAQKNPTAFYLCASSGGLAGDPGELFFGEGSRLTVL.

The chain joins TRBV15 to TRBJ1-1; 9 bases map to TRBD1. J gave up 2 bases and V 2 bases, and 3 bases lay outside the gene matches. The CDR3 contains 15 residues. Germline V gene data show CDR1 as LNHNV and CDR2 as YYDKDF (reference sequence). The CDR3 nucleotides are TGTGCCACCAGCAGAACAGGGGGCACAAACACTGAAGCTTTCTTT. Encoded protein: CATSRTGGTNTEAFF.

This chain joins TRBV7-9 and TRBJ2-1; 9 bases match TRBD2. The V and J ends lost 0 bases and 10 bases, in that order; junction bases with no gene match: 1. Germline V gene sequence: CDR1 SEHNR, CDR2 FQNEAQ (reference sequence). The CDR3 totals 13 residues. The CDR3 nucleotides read TGTGCCAGCAGCTTAGCGGCGGGAGGGGAGCAGTTCTTC. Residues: CASSLAAGGEQFF.

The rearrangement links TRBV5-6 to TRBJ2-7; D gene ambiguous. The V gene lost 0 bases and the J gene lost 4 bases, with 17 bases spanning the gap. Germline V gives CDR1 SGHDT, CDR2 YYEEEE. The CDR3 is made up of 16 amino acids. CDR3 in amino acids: CASSLVGWPRGYEQYF. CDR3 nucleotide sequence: TGTGCCAGCAGCTTGGTCGGTTGGCCCAGAGGTTACGAGCAGTACTTC.

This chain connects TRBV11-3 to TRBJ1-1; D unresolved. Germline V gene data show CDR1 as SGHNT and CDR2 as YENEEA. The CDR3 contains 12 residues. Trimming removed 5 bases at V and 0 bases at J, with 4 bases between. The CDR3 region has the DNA TGTGCCAGCAGCGACTTGAACACTGAAGCTTTCTTT. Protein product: CASSDLNTEAFF. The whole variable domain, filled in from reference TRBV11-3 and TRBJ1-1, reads EAGVVQSPRYKIIEKKQPVAFWCNPISGHNTLYWYLQNLGQGPELLIRYENEEAVDDSQLPKDRFSAERLKGVDSTLKIQPAELGDSAVYLCASSDLNTEAFFGQGTRLTVV.

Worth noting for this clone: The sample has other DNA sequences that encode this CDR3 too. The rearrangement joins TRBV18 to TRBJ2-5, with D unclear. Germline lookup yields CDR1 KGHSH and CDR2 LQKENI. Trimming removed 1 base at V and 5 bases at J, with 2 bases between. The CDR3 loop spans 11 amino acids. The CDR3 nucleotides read TGTGCCAGCTCACCACGGGAGACCCAGTACTTC. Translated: CASSPRETQYF.

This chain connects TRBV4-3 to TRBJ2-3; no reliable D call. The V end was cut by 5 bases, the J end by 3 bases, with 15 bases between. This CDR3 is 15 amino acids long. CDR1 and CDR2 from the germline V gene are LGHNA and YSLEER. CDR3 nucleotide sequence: TGCGCCAGCAGCGCCAGAGGCCGGGTTACAGATACGCAGTATTTT. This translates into CASSARGRVTDTQYF.

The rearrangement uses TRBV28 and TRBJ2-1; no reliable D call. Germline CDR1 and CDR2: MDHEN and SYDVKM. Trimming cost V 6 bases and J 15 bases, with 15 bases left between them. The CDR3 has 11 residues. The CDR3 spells CASRSPEITFF. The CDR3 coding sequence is TGTGCCAGCAGGTCCCCGGAGATAACGTTCTTC.

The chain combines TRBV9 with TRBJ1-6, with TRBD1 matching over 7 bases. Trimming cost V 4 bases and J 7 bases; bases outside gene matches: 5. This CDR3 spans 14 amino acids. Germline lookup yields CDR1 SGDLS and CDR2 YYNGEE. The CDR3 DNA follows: TGTGCCAGCAGCATCCGGGACAGCAATTCACCCCTCCACTTT. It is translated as CASSIRDSNSPLHF. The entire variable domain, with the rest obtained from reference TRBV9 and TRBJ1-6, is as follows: DSGVTQTPKHLITATGQRVTLRCSPRSGDLSVYWYQQSLDQGLQFLIQYYNGEERAKGNILERFSAQQFPDLHSELNLSSLELGDSALYFCASSIRDSNSPLHFGNGTRLTVT.